This TCR beta chain appears in the sequencing data of a study of blood T cell repertoires in COVID-19. Overall study context: Both acute and convalescent COVID-19 samples were obtained from the United States, Italy and Spain. PBMCs, B-cell-depleted T cells, or T cells were the source of the cDNA or gDNA that made up the material.

In the authors' workflow: Scientists estimated how many nucleated cells there were by amplifying reference gene primers. Here immunoSEQ multiplex PCR was the method, and the copy in TCRdb shows in-frame clones only, minus some. D and trimming were read from the DNA, whereas the V and J calls and clone size are those reported in that table. Among 60,000 to 65,000 clones listed, around 80% were seen once. Remarks on this clone: At one boundary the junction diverges from the germline segment, which might be a read error.

This CDR3 spans 13 amino acids. The sequenced sample was peripheral blood. V is TRBV12-3 or TRBV12-4 and J is TRBJ2-7; 8 bases fit TRBD1. The source of this sequence is a man in his 60s with COVID-19, enrolled during active disease. In DNA form, the CDR3 reads TGTGCCAGCAGTTTAAATTTAAGGGGACAGGTCTTCTTC. This translates into CASSLNLRGQVFF.